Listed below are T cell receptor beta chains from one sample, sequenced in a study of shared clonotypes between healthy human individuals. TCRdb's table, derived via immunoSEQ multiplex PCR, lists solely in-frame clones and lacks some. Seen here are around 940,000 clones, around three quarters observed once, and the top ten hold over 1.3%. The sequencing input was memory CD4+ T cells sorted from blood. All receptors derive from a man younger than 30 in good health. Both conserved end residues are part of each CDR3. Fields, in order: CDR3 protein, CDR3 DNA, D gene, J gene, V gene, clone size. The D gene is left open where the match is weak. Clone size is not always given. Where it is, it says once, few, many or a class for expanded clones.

CASSIELNSDGPRGYTF	TGTGCCAGTAGTATCGAATTAAATTCGGACGGCCCGCGGGGCTACACCTTC	.	TRBJ1-2	TRBV19	.
CASSDDSRGYTF	TGCGCCAGCAGCGACGATTCCCGAGGCTACACCTTC	.	TRBJ1-2	TRBV10-2	.
CASSESGHSYEQYF	TGTGCCAGCAGTGAGTCGGGACACTCCTACGAGCAGTACTTC	.	TRBJ2-7	TRBV6-1	.
CASSQDRAGLYEQYF	TGCGCCAGCAGCCAAGATCGAGCCGGACTCTACGAGCAGTACTTC	.	TRBJ2-7	TRBV4-3	few
CASSEGVAGQFF	TGCGCCAGCAGTGAAGGGGTGGCCGGGCAGTTCTTC	.	TRBJ2-1	TRBV10-1	.
CASRIEMSSGNTIYF	TGTGCCAGCAGGATTGAGATGAGCTCTGGAAACACCATATATTTT	.	TRBJ1-3	TRBV6-5	.
CASSTSGSVNEQFF	TGTGCCAGCAGTACTAGCGGGAGTGTCAATGAGCAGTTCTTC	TRBD2	TRBJ2-1	TRBV28	.
CASSPTGDTQYF	TGTGCCAGCAGCCCTACAGGAGATACGCAGTATTTT	.	TRBJ2-3	TRBV11-3	.
CASSHIQETQYF	TGTGCCAGCAGCCACATCCAAGAGACCCAGTACTTC	.	TRBJ2-5	TRBV5-4	.
CASSPRTSSGNTIYF	TGTGCCAGCAGCCCTCGGACGAGTTCCGGAAACACCATATATTTT	.	TRBJ1-3	TRBV13	.
CASSLGTGGRETQYF	TGTGCCAGCAGCCTCGGGACAGGGGGCCGGGAGACCCAGTACTTC	TRBD1	TRBJ2-5	TRBV6-6	.
CASSPYQGVESPLHF	TGTGCCAGCTCACCATACCAGGGTGTGGAATCACCCCTCCACTTT	.	TRBJ1-6	TRBV18	few
CASSPLDTRAYEQYF	TGTGCCAGCAGCCCCCTTGACACCAGAGCCTACGAGCAGTACTTC	.	TRBJ2-7	TRBV7-8	.
CASSLADRLAKNIQYF	TGTGCCAGCAGCTTGGCTGACAGGCTAGCCAAAAACATTCAGTACTTC	.	TRBJ2-4	TRBV5-8	.
CATTRQGAQHEQYF	TGTGCCACAACGAGGCAGGGGGCGCAACACGAGCAGTACTTC	TRBD1	TRBJ2-7	TRBV19	.
CASSPMLSTDTQYF	TGTGCCAGCAGTCCGATGTTAAGCACAGATACGCAGTATTTT	.	TRBJ2-3	TRBV7-9	.
CASSLGRGSSYNSPLHF	TGCGCCAGCAGCTTGGGTAGGGGATCGTCCTATAATTCACCCCTCCACTTT	.	TRBJ1-6	TRBV5-1	.
CATWRVMNTEAFF	TGTGCCACCTGGCGGGTAATGAACACTGAAGCTTTCTTT	.	TRBJ1-1	TRBV6-5	.
CASSLSSGGYEQYF	TGCGCCAGCAGCTTGTCTAGCGGGGGGTACGAGCAGTACTTC	TRBD2	TRBJ2-7	TRBV5-1	.
CAWSVKGLQYF	TGTGCCTGGAGTGTAAAAGGGTTGCAGTACTTC	.	TRBJ2-5	TRBV30	.
CASSPTGVSYTDTQYF	TGTGCCAGCAGCCCGACAGGCGTAAGCTACACAGATACGCAGTATTTT	.	TRBJ2-3	TRBV7-2	.
CAWSATGPAFF	TGTGCCTGGAGCGCGACAGGGCCAGCTTTCTTT	TRBD1	TRBJ1-1	TRBV30	few
CASSQVLGGTGRSPLHF	TGCGCCAGCAGCCAAGTCCTAGGAGGGACAGGGAGATCACCCCTCCACTTT	TRBD1	TRBJ1-6	TRBV4-1	few
CASSSGQGVNGYTF	TGTGCCAGCAGCTCCGGACAGGGAGTGAACGGCTACACCTTC	TRBD1	TRBJ1-2	TRBV7-2	.
CASSGAGQINEKLFF	TGTGCCAGTAGTGGAGCGGGACAGATTAATGAAAAACTGTTTTTT	TRBD1	TRBJ1-4	TRBV19	.
CASSLEALLNTEAFF	TGTGCCAGCAGCTTAGAGGCGTTACTGAACACTGAAGCTTTCTTT	.	TRBJ1-1	TRBV7-2	.